A single sample gave rise to the 11 T cell receptor beta chains below, sequenced in a study of human T cells and chemical hapten exposure. The time point is: patch test 2, 6 weeks after DPC sensitization. Specified treatment: therapeutic diphenylcyclopropenone sensitization with weekly scalp DPC. TCRdb re-analysed the RACE reads in MiXCR, keeping a single row per CDR3 protein. Here the sample spans about 82,000 distinct CDR3 sequences, about 6.6% being singletons. This specimen was whole blood, taken in connection with sensitization to the hapten diphenylcyclopropenone (DPC). Receptor source: a woman between 25 and 40 years old with alopecia areata. Some clones in this sample may be carry-over from other donors' samples.

This sequence joins TRBV19 and TRBJ2-7, with D perhaps TRBD1 (6 bases). The CDR3 has 15 amino acids. Trimming took off 5 bases at V and 2 bases at J, with 16 bases between the two ends. In germline, CDR1 is LNHDA, CDR2 SQIVND (reference sequence). The CDR3 sequence: CASSSSPTGAYEQYF. For the CDR3, the DNA is TGTGCCAGTAGTTCTTCCCCGACAGGAGCCTACGAGCAGTACTTC.

This clonotype was recorded at least ten times. V is TRBV20-1 and J is TRBJ1-2; 11 bases are shared with TRBD1. Unmatched junction bases numbered 15, after V lost 5 bases and J lost 7 bases. Germline CDR1 is DFQATT and CDR2 is SNEGSKA (reference sequence). This CDR3 region has 16 residues. The CDR3 protein is CSALPGQGVWGSGYTF. DNA for the CDR3: TGCAGTGCTTTACCGGGACAGGGGGTGTGGGGTTCTGGCTACACCTTC.

This clonotype has ten or more counts. V is TRBV6-5 and J is TRBJ2-7; TRBD2 matches 10 bases. J was trimmed by 4 bases and V by 6 bases; bases with no gene match: 9. The germline gives CDR1 MNHEY, CDR2 SVGAGI. The CDR3 loop spans 15 amino acids. The DNA of the CDR3 is TGTGCCAGCAGCCTCTCTAGCGGGGGTTCGTACGAGCAGTACTTC. As protein: CASSLSSGGSYEQYF.

This clonotype was recorded a few times. The rearrangement links TRBV11-2 to TRBJ1-5; D remains unclear. CDR3 size: 13 residues. V dropped 5 bases and J dropped 7 bases, with 12 bases sitting between them. Germline lookup yields CDR1 SGHAT and CDR2 FQNNGV. In DNA, the CDR3 is TGTGCCAGCAGCATACAGCCGGCCCAGCCCCAGCATTTT. The encoded protein is CASSIQPAQPQHF.

There are a few counts of this clonotype. This sequence joins TRBV5-1 and TRBJ2-6, with unresolved D. V was shortened by 4 bases and J by 4 bases, with 12 bases between the two germline ends. The germline V gene has CDR1 SGHRS and CDR2 YFSETQ. This CDR3 is built from 15 residues. The CDR3 region is CASSLLGIGANVLTF. Written as DNA, the CDR3 is TGCGCCAGCAGCCTCCTGGGGATAGGGGCCAACGTCCTGACTTTC.

This clonotype was seen at least ten times. The CDR3 sequence is CSGKTGVKNIQYF. The CDR3 nucleotides are TGCAGCGGGAAAACAGGGGTCAAAAACATTCAGTACTTC. The rearrangement uses TRBV29-1 and TRBJ2-4; 7 bases line up with TRBD1. Germline lookup yields CDR1 SQVTM and CDR2 ANQGSEA. CDR3 length: 13 amino acids. V gave up 7 bases and J gave up 3 bases; unmatched junction bases: 6.

This clonotype was counted ten times or more. The V call is TRBV11-2, the J call TRBJ1-2, with TRBD1 matching over 8 bases. V lost 0 bases to trimming and J lost 7 bases; unmatched junction nucleotides: 7. Per the germline V gene, CDR1 is SGHAT and CDR2 is FQNNGV. CDR3 length equals 15 residues. The CDR3 spells CASSLDPAGGRGYTF. DNA for the CDR3: TGTGCCAGCAGCTTAGATCCGGCAGGGGGCCGTGGCTACACCTTC.

This clonotype was detected a few times. The chain uses TRBV6-2 or TRBV6-3 and TRBJ2-1; 14 bases map to TRBD2. There are 21 residues in the CDR3. Germline lookup yields CDR1 MNHEY and CDR2 SVGEGT. V lost 5 bases and J lost 2; bases outside the gene matches: 17. CDR3 DNA: TGTGCCAGCAGTAACCCCTTGGGACTAGCGGGGGCCGCTGAGGCCTACAATGAGCAGTTCTTC. As protein: CASSNPLGLAGAAEAYNEQFF.

This clonotype was seen more than once but under ten times. The chain combines TRBV3-1 with TRBJ2-2, with D maybe TRBD1 (5 bases). The V end was cut by 1 base, the J end by 3 bases, with 18 bases between. The CDR3 has 18 amino acids. Germline CDR1 reads LGHDT; CDR2 reads YNNKEL (reference sequence). Written as DNA, the CDR3 is TGTGCCAGCAGCCAAGTGGTAGGGGTTCTCTCGGACACCGGGGAGCTGTTTTTT. This sequence encodes CASSQVVGVLSDTGELFF.

This clonotype was detected only a few times. The chain recombines TRBV25-1 with TRBJ1-6; D is perhaps TRBD1 (6 bases). CDR1 is MGHDK and CDR2 is SYGVNS in the germline V gene. V lost 2 bases and J lost 7, with 9 bases in between. The CDR3 runs to 14 residues. As DNA, the CDR3 is TGTGCCAGCAGTGAAGGTGGGGGCAATTCACCCCTCCACTTT. It specifies CASSEGGGNSPLHF.

There are a few counts of this clonotype. The V call is TRBV3-1, the J call TRBJ1-1; D unresolved. CDR1 LGHDT and CDR2 YNNKEL come from the germline V gene (reference sequence). The CDR3 is 14 amino acids. V was shortened by 3 bases and J by 0 bases, with 8 bases between the two germline ends. The CDR3, as DNA: TGTGCCAGCAGCCAGACGGCCATGAACACTGAAGCTTTCTTT. Translating it yields CASSQTAMNTEAFF.